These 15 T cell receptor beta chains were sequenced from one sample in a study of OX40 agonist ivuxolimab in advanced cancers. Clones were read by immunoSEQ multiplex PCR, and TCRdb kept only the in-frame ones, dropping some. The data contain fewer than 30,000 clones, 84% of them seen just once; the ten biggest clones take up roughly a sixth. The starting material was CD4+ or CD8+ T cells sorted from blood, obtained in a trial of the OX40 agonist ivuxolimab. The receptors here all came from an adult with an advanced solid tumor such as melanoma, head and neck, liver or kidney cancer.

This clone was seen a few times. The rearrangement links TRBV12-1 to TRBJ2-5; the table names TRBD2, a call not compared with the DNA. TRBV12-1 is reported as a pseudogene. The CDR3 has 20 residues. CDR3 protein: CASSRGCTGTSGSLGETQYF. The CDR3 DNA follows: TGTGCCAGCAGCCGGGGATGTACCGGGACTAGCGGGAGTCTGGGAGAGACCCAGTACTTC.

The CDR3 loop is CASSQDVAASYEQYF. DNA for the CDR3: TGCGCCAGCAGCCAAGATGTGGCTGCGAGCTACGAGCAGTACTTC. The V and J genes are TRBV4-3 and TRBJ2-7, with D unresolved. There are 15 residues in the CDR3. Deletions cut 0 bases from V and 3 bases from J, with 12 bases between. The germline gives CDR1 LGHNA, CDR2 YSLEER.

This chain's CDR3 is CSARDGEEQFF. The CDR3 DNA sequence: TGCAGTGCTAGAGATGGGGAAGAGCAGTTCTTC. The chain links TRBV20-1 to TRBJ2-1; D not certain. The CDR3 length is 11 residues. The V gene lost 0 bases and the J gene lost 10 bases, with 7 bases spanning the gap. The germline gives CDR1 DFQATT, CDR2 SNEGSKA (reference sequence).

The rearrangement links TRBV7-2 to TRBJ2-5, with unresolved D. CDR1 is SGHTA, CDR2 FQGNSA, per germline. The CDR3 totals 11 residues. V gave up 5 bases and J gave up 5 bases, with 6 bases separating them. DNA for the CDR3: TGTGCCAGCAGCCCTAGGGAGACCCAGTACTTC. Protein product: CASSPRETQYF.

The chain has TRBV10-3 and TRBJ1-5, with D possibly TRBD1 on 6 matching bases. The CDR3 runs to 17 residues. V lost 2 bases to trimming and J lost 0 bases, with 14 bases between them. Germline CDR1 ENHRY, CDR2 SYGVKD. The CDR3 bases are TGTGCCATCAGTGAGGGACGGGGGCAAAATAGCAATCAGCCCCAGCATTTT. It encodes CAISEGRGQNSNQPQHF.

CDR3 residues: CASSEGRGIQPQHF. The CDR3 DNA is TGTGCCAGCAGTGAAGGGAGAGGGATCCAGCCCCAGCATTTT. The rearrangement joins TRBV2 to TRBJ1-5; D gene uncertain. From germline, CDR1 is SNHLY and CDR2 FYNNEI. This CDR3 region has 14 residues. The germline V and J ends were trimmed by 1 base and 7 bases, with 11 bases remaining between them. The full variable domain, completed using reference TRBV2 and TRBJ1-5, is EPEVTQTPSHQVTQMGQEVILRCVPISNHLYFYWYRQILGQKVEFLVSFYNNEISEKSEIFDDQFSVERPDGSNFTLKIRSTKLEDSAMYFCASSEGRGIQPQHFGDGTRLSIL.

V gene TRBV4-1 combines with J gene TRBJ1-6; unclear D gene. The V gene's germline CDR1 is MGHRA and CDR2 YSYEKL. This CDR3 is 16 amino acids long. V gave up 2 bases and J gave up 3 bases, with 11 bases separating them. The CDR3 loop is CASSQSPRGYNSPLHF. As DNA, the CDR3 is TGCGCCAGCAGCCAAAGCCCGCGAGGCTATAATTCACCCCTCCACTTT.

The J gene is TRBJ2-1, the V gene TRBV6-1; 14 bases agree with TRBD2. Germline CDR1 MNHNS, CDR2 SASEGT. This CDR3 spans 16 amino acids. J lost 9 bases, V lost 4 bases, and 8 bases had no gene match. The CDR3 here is CASSGTTSGGAGEQFF. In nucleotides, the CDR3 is TGTGCCAGCAGTGGAACGACTAGCGGGGGGGCAGGTGAGCAGTTCTTC.

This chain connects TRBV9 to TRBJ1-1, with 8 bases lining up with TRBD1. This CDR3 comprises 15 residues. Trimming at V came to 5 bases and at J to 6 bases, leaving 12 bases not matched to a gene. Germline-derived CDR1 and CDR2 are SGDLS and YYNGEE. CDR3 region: CASRELSGQGAEAFF. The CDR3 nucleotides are TGTGCCAGCAGAGAGCTATCCGGACAGGGAGCTGAAGCTTTCTTT.

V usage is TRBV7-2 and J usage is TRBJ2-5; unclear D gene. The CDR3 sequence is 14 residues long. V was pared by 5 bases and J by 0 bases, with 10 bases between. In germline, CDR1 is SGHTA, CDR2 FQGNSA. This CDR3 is CASSPAPYQETQYF. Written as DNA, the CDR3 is TGTGCCAGCAGCCCCGCCCCGTACCAAGAGACCCAGTACTTC.

CDR3: CASSLSPSGAGEQYF. The CDR3 DNA follows: TGCGCCAGCAGCCTCTCCCCGAGCGGAGCGGGGGAGCAGTACTTC. V and J are TRBV4-1 and TRBJ2-5, with 8 bases aligning to TRBD2. The CDR3 is 15 residues long. Germline V gene lookup returns CDR1 MGHRA and CDR2 YSYEKL. The junction had 15 bases not matched to a gene; V was cut back by 4 bases and J by 11 bases.

As DNA, the CDR3 is TGTGCCAGCAGTGCCTCCCTTTTAGGGACAGGGGGCACTGAAGCTTTCTTT. It yields the protein CASSASLLGTGGTEAFF. The V gene is TRBV6-1, the J gene TRBJ1-1, with TRBD1 matching 11 bases. Trimming removed 4 bases from V and 4 bases from J; junction bases left unmatched: 11. The CDR3 runs 17 residues. Germline V gene sequence: CDR1 MNHNS, CDR2 SASEGT.

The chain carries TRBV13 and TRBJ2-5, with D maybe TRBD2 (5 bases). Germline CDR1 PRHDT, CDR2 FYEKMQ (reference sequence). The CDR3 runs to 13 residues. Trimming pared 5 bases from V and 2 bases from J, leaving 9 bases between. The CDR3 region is CASSPGLQETQYF. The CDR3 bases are TGTGCCAGCAGCCCCGGACTGCAAGAGACCCAGTACTTC.

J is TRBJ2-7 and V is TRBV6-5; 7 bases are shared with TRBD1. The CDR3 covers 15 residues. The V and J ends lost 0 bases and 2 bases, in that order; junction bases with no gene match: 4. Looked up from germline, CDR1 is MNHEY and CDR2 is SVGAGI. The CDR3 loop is CASSYSFRGTYEQYF. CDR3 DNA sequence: TGTGCCAGCAGTTACTCGTTCAGGGGGACCTACGAGCAGTACTTC.

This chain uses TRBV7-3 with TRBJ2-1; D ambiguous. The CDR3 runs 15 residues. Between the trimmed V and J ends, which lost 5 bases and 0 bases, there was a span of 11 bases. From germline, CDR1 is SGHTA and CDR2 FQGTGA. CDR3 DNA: TGTGCCAGCAGCGCGACTCTGAGCTCCTACAATGAGCAGTTCTTC. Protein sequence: CASSATLSSYNEQFF.